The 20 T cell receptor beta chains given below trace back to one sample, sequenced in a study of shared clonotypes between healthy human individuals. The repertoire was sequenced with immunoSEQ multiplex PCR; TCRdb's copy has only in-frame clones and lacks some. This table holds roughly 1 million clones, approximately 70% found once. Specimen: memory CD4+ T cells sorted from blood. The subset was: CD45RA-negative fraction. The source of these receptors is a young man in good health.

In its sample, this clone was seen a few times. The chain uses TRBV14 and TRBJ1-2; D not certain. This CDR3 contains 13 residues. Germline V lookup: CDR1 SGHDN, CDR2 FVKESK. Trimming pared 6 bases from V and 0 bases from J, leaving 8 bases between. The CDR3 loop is CASSPTSNYGYTF. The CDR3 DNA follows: TGTGCCAGCAGTCCGACCTCTAACTATGGCTACACCTTC.

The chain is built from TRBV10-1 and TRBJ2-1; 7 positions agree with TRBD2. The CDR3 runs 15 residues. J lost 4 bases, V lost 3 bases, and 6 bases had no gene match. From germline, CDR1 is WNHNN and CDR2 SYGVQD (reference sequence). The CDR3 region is CASSDRRGVYNEQFF. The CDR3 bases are TGCGCCAGCAGTGACAGACGGGGGGTGTACAATGAGCAGTTCTTC.

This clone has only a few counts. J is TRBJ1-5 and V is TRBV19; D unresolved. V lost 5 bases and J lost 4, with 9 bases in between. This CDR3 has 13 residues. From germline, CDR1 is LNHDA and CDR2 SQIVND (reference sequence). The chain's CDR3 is CASSDTLNQPQHF. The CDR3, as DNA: TGTGCCAGTAGTGATACACTTAATCAGCCCCAGCATTTT.

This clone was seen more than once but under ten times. CDR3 region: CASFYPPLHF. CDR3 nucleotides: TGTGCCAGTTTCTACCCACCCCTCCACTTT. The chain combines TRBV5-4 with TRBJ1-6; D is unresolved. There are 10 residues in the CDR3. Germline V gene lookup returns CDR1 SGHNT and CDR2 YYREEE (reference sequence). Trimming shortened V by 8 bases and J by 11 bases, and 8 bases separated the two germline ends. Using reference TRBV5-4 and TRBJ1-6 for the parts outside the CDR3, the full variable domain is ETGVTQSPTHLIKTRGQQVTLRCSSQSGHNTVSWYQQALGQGPQFIFQYYREEENGRGNFPPRFSGLQFPNYSSELNVNALELDDSALYLCASFYPPLHFGNGTRLTVT.

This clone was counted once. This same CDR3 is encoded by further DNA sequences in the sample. CDR3: CASSGYTDTQYF. CDR3 coding DNA: TGTGCCAGCAGTGGATACACAGATACGCAGTATTTT. The V gene is TRBV6-1, the J gene TRBJ2-3; D gene ambiguous. The V end was cut by 4 bases, the J end by 2 bases, with 4 bases between. Per germline, CDR1 MNHNS and CDR2 SASEGT. The CDR3 totals 12 residues.

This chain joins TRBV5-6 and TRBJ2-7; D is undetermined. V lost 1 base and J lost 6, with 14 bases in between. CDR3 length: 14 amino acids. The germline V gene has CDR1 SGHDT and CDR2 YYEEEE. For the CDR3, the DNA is TGTGCCAGCAGCTTGTATCAGGCCCACTTCGAGCAGTACTTC. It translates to CASSLYQAHFEQYF.

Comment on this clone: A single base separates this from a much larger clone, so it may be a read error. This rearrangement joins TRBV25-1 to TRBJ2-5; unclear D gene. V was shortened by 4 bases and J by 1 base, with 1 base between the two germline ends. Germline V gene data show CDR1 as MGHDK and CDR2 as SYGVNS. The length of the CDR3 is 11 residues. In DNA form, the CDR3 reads TGTGCCAGCAGTGCCCAAGAGACCCAGTACTTC. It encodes CASSAQETQYF.

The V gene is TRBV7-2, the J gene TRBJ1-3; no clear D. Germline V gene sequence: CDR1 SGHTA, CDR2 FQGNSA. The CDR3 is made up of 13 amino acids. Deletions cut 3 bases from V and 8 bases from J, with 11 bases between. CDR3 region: CASSLPVEDTIYF. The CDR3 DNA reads TGTGCCAGCAGCTTGCCGGTCGAAGACACCATATATTTT.

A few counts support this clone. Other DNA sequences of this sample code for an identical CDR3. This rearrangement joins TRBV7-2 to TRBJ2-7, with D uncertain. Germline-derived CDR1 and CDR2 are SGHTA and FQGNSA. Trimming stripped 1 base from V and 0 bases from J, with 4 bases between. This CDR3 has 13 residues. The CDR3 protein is CASSLDYSYEQYF. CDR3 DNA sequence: TGTGCCAGCAGCTTAGACTACTCCTACGAGCAGTACTTC.

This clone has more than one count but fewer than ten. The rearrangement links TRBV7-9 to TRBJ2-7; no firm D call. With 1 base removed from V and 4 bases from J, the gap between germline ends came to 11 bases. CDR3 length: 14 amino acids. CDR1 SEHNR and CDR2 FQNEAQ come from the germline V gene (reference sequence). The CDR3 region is CASSLEVASYEQYF. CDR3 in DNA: TGTGCCAGCAGCTTAGAAGTCGCTAGTTACGAGCAGTACTTC.

As DNA, the CDR3 is TGTGCCAGCAGTTACGTCGGGACTTGGAATGAAAAACTGTTTTTT. Translation gives CASSYVGTWNEKLFF. The chain recombines TRBV6-6 with TRBJ1-4; possibly TRBD1 for D (5 bases). V dropped 2 bases and J dropped 5 bases, with 12 bases sitting between them. There are 15 residues in the CDR3. The V gene's germline CDR1 is MNHNY and CDR2 SVGAGI (reference sequence).

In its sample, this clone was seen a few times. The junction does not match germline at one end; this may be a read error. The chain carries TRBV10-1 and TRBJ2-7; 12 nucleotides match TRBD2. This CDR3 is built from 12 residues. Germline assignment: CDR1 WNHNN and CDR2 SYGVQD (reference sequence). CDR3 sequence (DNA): TGCGCCGCGACTAGCGGGAGAGCCATTGTCACCTTC. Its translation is CAATSGRAIVTF.

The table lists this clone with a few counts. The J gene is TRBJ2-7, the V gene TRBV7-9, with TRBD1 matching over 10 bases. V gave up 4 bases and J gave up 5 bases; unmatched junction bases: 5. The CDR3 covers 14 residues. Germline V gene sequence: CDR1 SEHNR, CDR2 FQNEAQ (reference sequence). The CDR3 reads CASSSGTGVHEQYF. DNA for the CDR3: TGTGCCAGCAGCTCCGGGACAGGGGTCCACGAGCAGTACTTC. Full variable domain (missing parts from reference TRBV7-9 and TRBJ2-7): DTGVSQNPRHKITKRGQNVTFRCDPISEHNRLYWYRQTLGQGPEFLTYFQNEAQLEKSRLLSDRFSAERPKGSFSTLEIQRTEQGDSAMYLCASSSGTGVHEQYFGPGTRLTVT.

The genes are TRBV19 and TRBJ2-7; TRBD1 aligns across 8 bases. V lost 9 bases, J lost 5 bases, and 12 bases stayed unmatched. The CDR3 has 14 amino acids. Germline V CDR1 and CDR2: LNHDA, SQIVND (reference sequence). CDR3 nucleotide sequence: TGTGCCAGCCACAGGGGGACAGGAGATAACGAGCAGTACTTC. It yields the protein CASHRGTGDNEQYF.

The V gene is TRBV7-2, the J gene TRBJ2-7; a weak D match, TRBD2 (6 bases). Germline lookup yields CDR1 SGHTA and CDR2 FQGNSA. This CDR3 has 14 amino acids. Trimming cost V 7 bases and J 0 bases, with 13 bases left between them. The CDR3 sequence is CASTIAASSYEQYF. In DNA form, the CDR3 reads TGTGCCAGCACCATAGCGGCGAGCTCCTACGAGCAGTACTTC.

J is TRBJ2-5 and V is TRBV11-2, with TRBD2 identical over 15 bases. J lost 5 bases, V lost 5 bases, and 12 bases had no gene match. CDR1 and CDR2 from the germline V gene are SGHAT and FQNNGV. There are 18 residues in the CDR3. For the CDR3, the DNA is TGTGCCAGCAGCCCCAGGGGGACTAGCGGGGGGCCTAGTGAGACCCAGTACTTC. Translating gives CASSPRGTSGGPSETQYF.

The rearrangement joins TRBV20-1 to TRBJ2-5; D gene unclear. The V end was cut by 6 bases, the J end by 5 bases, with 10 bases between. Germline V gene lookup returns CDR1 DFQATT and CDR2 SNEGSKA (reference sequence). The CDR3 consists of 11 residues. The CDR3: CSAGIGETQYF. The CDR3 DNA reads TGCAGTGCGGGAATTGGGGAGACCCAGTACTTC.

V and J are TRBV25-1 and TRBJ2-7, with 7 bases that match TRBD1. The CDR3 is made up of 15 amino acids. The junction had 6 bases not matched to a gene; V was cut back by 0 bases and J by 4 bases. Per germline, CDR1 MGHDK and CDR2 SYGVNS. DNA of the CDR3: TGTGCCAGCAGTGAATACGGGAAGGGGGCGTACGAGCAGTACTTC. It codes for CASSEYGKGAYEQYF.

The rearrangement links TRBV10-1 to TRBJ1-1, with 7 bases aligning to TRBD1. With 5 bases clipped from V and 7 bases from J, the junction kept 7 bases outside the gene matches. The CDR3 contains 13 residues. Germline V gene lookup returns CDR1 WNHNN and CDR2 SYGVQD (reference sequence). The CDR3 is CASSPRRDSEAFF. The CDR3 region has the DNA TGCGCCAGCAGTCCCCGACGGGACAGTGAAGCTTTCTTT.

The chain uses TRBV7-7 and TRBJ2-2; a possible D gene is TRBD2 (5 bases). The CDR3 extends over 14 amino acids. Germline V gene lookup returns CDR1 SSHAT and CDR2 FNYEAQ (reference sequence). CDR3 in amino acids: CASAPLFGRRELFF. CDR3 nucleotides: TGTGCTAGCGCCCCTCTGTTTGGCCGTCGGGAGCTGTTTTTT.